These 19 T cell receptor beta chains were sequenced from one sample in a study of cytomegalovirus exposure and HLA in healthy donors. PCR involved 60 Vbeta and 13 Jbeta primers. Repertoires were generated with immunoSEQ multiplex PCR, while TCRdb's copy carries only in-frame clones and drops some. The table lists around 150,000 clones, about 75% of them singletons. Specimen: PBMCs. The receptors come from a male donor in good health and CMV-seropositive.

The rearrangement joins TRBV5-5 to TRBJ2-1; 9 bases are a match to TRBD1. Unmatched junction bases numbered 13, after V lost 7 bases and J lost 8 bases. CDR1 is SGHKS and CDR2 is YYEKEE in the germline V gene (reference sequence). There are 15 residues in the CDR3. The CDR3 DNA sequence: TGTGCCAGCGGGTCACAGGGGGCGAGTTTCCATGAGCAGTTCTTC. Its protein product is CASGSQGASFHEQFF. Combining the CDR3 with reference TRBV5-5 and TRBJ2-1 gives the whole variable domain DAGVTQSPTHLIKTRGQQVTLRCSPISGHKSVSWYQQVLGQGPQFIFQYYEKEERGRGNFPDRFSARQFPNYSSELNVNALLLGDSALYLCASGSQGASFHEQFFGPGTRLTVL.

The rearrangement links TRBV30 to TRBJ1-2, with D maybe TRBD1 (5 bases). The CDR3 extends over 14 amino acids. CDR1 and CDR2 (germline): GTSNPN, SVGIG (reference sequence). V shed 2 bases and J shed 2 bases, with 12 bases lying between them. CDR3 coding DNA: TGTGCCTGGAGTTACGCAGGGCGGAACTATGGCTACACCTTC. Protein sequence: CAWSYAGRNYGYTF.

The V gene is TRBV27, the J gene TRBJ1-5; the D gene is possibly TRBD1 (6 bases). The CDR3 covers 17 residues. The germline V gene encodes CDR1 MNHEY and CDR2 SMNVEV (reference sequence). V lost 4 bases, J lost 3 bases, and 19 bases lay in between. The CDR3 loop is CASSYQAAGVLNQPQHF. The CDR3 DNA is TGTGCCAGCAGTTACCAGGCAGCAGGGGTACTCAATCAGCCCCAGCATTTT.

This chain links TRBV5-4 with TRBJ2-1; 9 bases align to TRBD2. This CDR3 has 19 residues. The germline V gene encodes CDR1 SGHNT and CDR2 YYREEE (reference sequence). J was trimmed by 2 bases and V by 3 bases; bases with no gene match: 15. CDR3 DNA sequence: TGTGCCAGCAGCTCCCCACCTAGCGGGGTCCCACTGGCCTACAATGAGCAGTTCTTC. Translating it yields CASSSPPSGVPLAYNEQFF.

CDR3 sequence: CATSRGLAGGSYNEQFF. Written as DNA, the CDR3 is TGTGCCACCAGCAGAGGACTAGCGGGGGGGTCCTACAATGAGCAGTTCTTC. The chain couples TRBV15 to TRBJ2-1; 14 bases match TRBD2. Unmatched junction bases numbered 0, after V lost 1 base and J lost 1 base. CDR3 length: 17 residues. CDR1 is LNHNV, CDR2 YYDKDF, per germline (reference sequence).

The CDR3 is CASSLGQGNTIYF. In DNA, the CDR3 is TGTGCCAGCAGTTTGGGACAGGGAAACACCATATATTTT. The chain recombines TRBV6-5 with TRBJ1-3, with 7 nucleotides matching TRBD1. Germline CDR1 is MNHEY and CDR2 is SVGAGI. This CDR3 comprises 13 residues. V lost 4 bases and J lost 4; bases outside the gene matches: 1.

CDR3 residues: CASSLEQGSGANVLTF. CDR3 DNA: TGTGCCAGCAGCTTAGAGCAGGGCTCTGGGGCCAACGTCCTGACTTTC. The chain couples TRBV11-2 to TRBJ2-6, with D possibly being TRBD1 (5 bases). This CDR3 comprises 16 residues. The V gene's germline CDR1 is SGHAT and CDR2 FQNNGV. Trimming left V 0 bases short and J 0 bases short, with 6 bases between.

The chain joins TRBV19 to TRBJ1-2, with D possibly matching TRBD1 (6 bases). The CDR3 length is 12 residues. Per germline, CDR1 LNHDA and CDR2 SQIVND (reference sequence). Between the trimmed V and J ends, which lost 10 bases and 5 bases, there was a span of 14 bases. CDR3 protein: CATKQGLYGYTF. Written as DNA, the CDR3 is TGTGCCACCAAACAGGGTTTATATGGCTACACCTTC.

The rearrangement uses TRBV5-8 and TRBJ2-7; 9 bases align to TRBD2. The CDR3 has 13 residues. Looked up from germline, CDR1 is SGHTS and CDR2 is YDEGEE. Trimming cost V 4 bases and J 4 bases; bases outside gene matches: 3. The CDR3 loop is CASSRGLAYEQYF. CDR3 sequence (DNA): TGTGCCAGCAGCCGTGGACTAGCGTACGAGCAGTACTTC.

The chain has TRBV6-6 and TRBJ2-5, with D perhaps matching TRBD2 (6 bases). Deletions cut 6 bases from V and 5 bases from J, with 19 bases between. Germline lookup yields CDR1 MNHNY and CDR2 SVGAGI (reference sequence). The CDR3 sequence is 15 residues long. DNA of the CDR3: TGTGCCAGCAGGCCCGGGACTTACCTTTTGGAGACCCAGTACTTC. Protein product: CASRPGTYLLETQYF.

The J gene is TRBJ2-7, the V gene TRBV5-5, with a weak D call TRBD1 (5 bases). Trimming stripped 1 base from V and 5 bases from J, with 7 bases between. From germline, CDR1 is SGHKS and CDR2 YYEKEE (reference sequence). The CDR3 covers 12 residues. CDR3: CASSLRRDEQYF. For the CDR3, the DNA is TGTGCCAGCAGCTTGCGCAGGGACGAGCAGTACTTC.

V usage is TRBV4-2 and J usage is TRBJ1-2; 8 bases match TRBD1. Germline-derived CDR1 and CDR2 are LGHNA and YNFKEQ. This CDR3 comprises 14 residues. The J segment lost 8 bases and the V segment lost 4 bases, leaving 9 bases of the junction unmatched. For the CDR3, the DNA is TGTGCCAGCAGCCGAGAGGGCAGGGGGCTGGGCTACACCTTC. This sequence encodes CASSREGRGLGYTF.

This rearrangement joins TRBV7-3 to TRBJ2-3; 7 nucleotides match TRBD2. J was trimmed by 4 bases and V by 6 bases; bases with no gene match: 7. CDR3 size: 14 residues. CDR1 and CDR2 from the germline V gene are SGHTA and FQGTGA. CDR3 sequence: CASRPGLGADTQYF. In DNA, the CDR3 is TGTGCCAGCAGACCCGGACTAGGGGCAGATACGCAGTATTTT.

This clone was observed a handful of times. J is TRBJ2-2 and V is TRBV4-3, with 7 positions matching TRBD2. CDR3 length: 16 residues. Germline lookup yields CDR1 LGHNA and CDR2 YSLEER. Trimming took 3 bases from V and 4 from J; bases not matched to a gene: 8. In nucleotides, the CDR3 is TGCGCCAGCAGCCAGACGAGCAGCGGGATCACCGGGGAGCTGTTTTTT. This sequence encodes CASSQTSSGITGELFF.

The rearrangement joins TRBV11-3 to TRBJ1-5; no clear D. Trimming took off 1 base at V and 4 bases at J, with 11 bases between the two ends. CDR3 length: 15 amino acids. Germline loops: CDR1 SGHNT, CDR2 YENEEA. CDR3 sequence (DNA): TGTGCCAGCAGCTTAGGGCAGGTCTTGAATCAGCCCCAGCATTTT. Translated, it gives CASSLGQVLNQPQHF. The full variable domain, rest sourced from reference TRBV11-3 and TRBJ1-5, is EAGVVQSPRYKIIEKKQPVAFWCNPISGHNTLYWYLQNLGQGPELLIRYENEEAVDDSQLPKDRFSAERLKGVDSTLKIQPAELGDSAVYLCASSLGQVLNQPQHFGDGTRLSIL.

The CDR3: CASSLGGPYNEQFF. The CDR3 bases are TGTGCCAGCAGCTTGGGGGGGCCCTACAATGAGCAGTTCTTC. The J gene is TRBJ2-1, the V gene TRBV5-5, with a weak D call TRBD1 (6 bases). CDR1 is SGHKS and CDR2 is YYEKEE in the germline V gene (reference sequence). Trimming removed 0 bases at V and 2 bases at J, with 6 bases between. This CDR3 comprises 14 residues.

In this sample, this clone turned up once. This chain links TRBV6-5 with TRBJ1-2; D gene uncertain. This CDR3 is built from 15 residues. Trimming shortened V by 2 bases and J by 9 bases, and 19 bases separated the two germline ends. From germline, CDR1 is MNHEY and CDR2 SVGAGI. The CDR3 DNA sequence: TGTGCCAGCAGTTACCCCGACCGAGGCAATTTCCGCTACACCTTC. This gives the protein CASSYPDRGNFRYTF.

The genes are TRBV5-6 and TRBJ2-1; 7 bases are shared with TRBD2. V lost 4 bases and J lost 0; bases outside the gene matches: 4. Germline V gene sequence: CDR1 SGHDT, CDR2 YYEEEE. There are 15 residues in the CDR3. The CDR3 loop is CASSARTSSYNEQFF. The CDR3 coding sequence is TGTGCCAGCAGCGCGCGGACTAGCTCCTACAATGAGCAGTTCTTC.

For the CDR3, the DNA is TGTGCCAGCAGCCTACAGGGGTCCCCTCTGGGCACTGAAGCTTTCTTT. Its translation: CASSLQGSPLGTEAFF. This rearrangement joins TRBV21-1 to TRBJ1-1; the D call of TRBD1 is as the table states it, not checked on the DNA. TRBV21-1 is tagged as a pseudogene. The CDR3 has 16 amino acids.